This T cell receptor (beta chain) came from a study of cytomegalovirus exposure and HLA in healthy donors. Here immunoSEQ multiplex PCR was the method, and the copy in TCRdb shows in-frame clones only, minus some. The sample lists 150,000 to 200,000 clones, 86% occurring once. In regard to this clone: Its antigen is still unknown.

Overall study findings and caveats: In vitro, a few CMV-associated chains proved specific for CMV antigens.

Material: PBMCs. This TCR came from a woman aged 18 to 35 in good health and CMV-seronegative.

CDR3: CATSRGQTYEQYF. The DNA of the CDR3 is TGTGCCACCAGCAGGGGACAGACCTACGAGCAGTACTTC. The chain employs TRBV15 and TRBJ2-7; 7 nucleotides match TRBD1. Trimming at V came to 3 bases and at J to 2 bases, leaving 1 base not matched to a gene. Germline loops: CDR1 LNHNV, CDR2 YYDKDF (reference sequence). The length of the CDR3 is 13 residues. The whole variable domain, filled in from reference TRBV15 and TRBJ2-7, reads DAMVIQNPRYQVTQFGKPVTLSCSQTLNHNVMYWYQQKSSQAPKLLFHYYDKDFNNEADTPDNFQSRRPNTSFCFLDIRSPGLGDTAMYLCATSRGQTYEQYFGPGTRLTVT.